Following are 10 T cell receptor beta chains from one sample sequenced in a study of blood T cell repertoires in COVID-19. Data came from immunoSEQ multiplex PCR; TCRdb stores just in-frame clones and leaves some out. The sample carries roughly 440,000 clones, 70% to 90% recorded once. Sequenced: peripheral blood. These receptors all come from a woman aged 45-65 years with COVID-19, enrolled during active disease.

The rearrangement joins TRBV12-3 or TRBV12-4 to TRBJ2-3; D remains unclear. The V gene lost 2 bases and the J gene lost 4 bases, with 7 bases spanning the gap. The CDR3 runs to 13 residues. DNA for the CDR3: TGTGCCAGCAGTTTATCCGAGCCAGATACGCAGTATTTT. Residues: CASSLSEPDTQYF.

The chain couples TRBV7-2 to TRBJ2-7; D gene unclear. CDR1 is SGHTA and CDR2 is FQGNSA in the germline V gene. V was clipped by 4 bases and J by 0 bases, with 7 bases between them. The CDR3 has 13 amino acids. The CDR3, as DNA: TGTGCCAGCAGCTCCGACATCTCCTACGAGCAGTACTTC. Translation: CASSSDISYEQYF.

V and J are TRBV2 and TRBJ1-6; D remains ambiguous. V lost 4 bases to trimming and J lost 6 bases, with 10 bases between them. Germline CDR1 reads SNHLY; CDR2 reads FYNNEI. CDR3 length: 14 amino acids. CDR3 protein: CASSGREGNSPLHF. The CDR3 bases are TGTGCCAGCAGTGGGAGGGAGGGTAATTCACCCCTCCACTTT.

The rearrangement joins TRBV6-1 to TRBJ2-7; TRBD1 matches 7 bases. J lost 4 bases, V lost 2 bases, and 14 bases had no gene match. The CDR3 totals 17 residues. Germline CDR1 MNHNS, CDR2 SASEGT. The CDR3 loop is CASSEHFGMGQSYEQYF. The CDR3 bases are TGTGCCAGCAGTGAACATTTCGGTATGGGACAGTCATACGAGCAGTACTTC.

The V call is TRBV3-1 (or the pseudogene TRBV3-2), the J call TRBJ2-1; TRBD1 might be the D (5 bases). The CDR3 runs 15 residues. The V gene lost 4 bases and the J gene lost 0 bases, with 10 bases spanning the gap. Germline CDR1 and CDR2: LGHDT and YNNKEL (reference sequence). The CDR3 DNA reads TGTGCCAGCAGCCCCCAGGGATCCTCCTACAATGAGCAGTTCTTC. Translation gives CASSPQGSSYNEQFF.

Only one count was recorded for this clone. The chain has TRBV11-3 and TRBJ1-6; 8 bases are a match to TRBD1. Trimming removed 5 bases from V and 8 bases from J; junction bases left unmatched: 2. The CDR3 has 13 residues. Germline CDR1 SGHNT, CDR2 YENEEA. The CDR3 loop is CASSEDRDSPLHF. DNA of the CDR3: TGTGCCAGCAGCGAGGACAGGGATTCACCCCTCCACTTT. Filled out from reference TRBV11-3 and TRBJ1-6, the complete variable domain reads EAGVVQSPRYKIIEKKQPVAFWCNPISGHNTLYWYLQNLGQGPELLIRYENEEAVDDSQLPKDRFSAERLKGVDSTLKIQPAELGDSAVYLCASSEDRDSPLHFGNGTRLTVT.

The rearrangement links TRBV6-5 to TRBJ1-1, with 8 bases identical to TRBD1. The CDR3 has 15 amino acids. The ends lost 6 bases at V and 4 bases at J; junction bases unmatched: 10. From germline, CDR1 is MNHEY and CDR2 SVGAGI. The CDR3 region has the DNA TGTGCCAGCAGGCCAGGGGGCTGGAGTACCACTGAAGCTTTCTTT. Translated, it gives CASRPGGWSTTEAFF.

The chain is built from TRBV24-1 and TRBJ2-1, with 8 bases aligning to TRBD1. The CDR3 contains 16 residues. Germline trimming cut 2 bases from V and 4 bases from J; bases unmatched to any gene: 6. Per germline, CDR1 KGHDR and CDR2 SFDVKD. This chain's CDR3 is CATSDSTGATYNEQFF. For the CDR3, the DNA is TGTGCCACCAGTGATTCGACAGGGGCAACATACAATGAGCAGTTCTTC.

The V gene is TRBV7-8, the J gene TRBJ2-7; TRBD2 agrees at 14 bases. V lost 1 base and J lost 2; bases outside the gene matches: 7. CDR3 size: 18 residues. CDR1 is SGHVS and CDR2 is FQNEAQ in the germline V gene. The CDR3 spells CASSLEPTSGGVPYEQYF. DNA of the CDR3: TGTGCCAGCAGCTTAGAGCCGACTAGCGGGGGGGTTCCCTACGAGCAGTACTTC.

Here the CDR3 reads CASSPGGIYGYTF. The CDR3 bases are TGTGCCAGCAGCCCAGGGGGAATCTATGGCTACACCTTC. The chain recombines TRBV5-6 with TRBJ1-2; 7 positions agree with TRBD1. The V gene end was trimmed by 4 bases and the J gene end by 4 bases; junction bases not matched to a gene: 4. This CDR3 comprises 13 residues. Germline V lookup: CDR1 SGHDT, CDR2 YYEEEE.